The sample holds one count of the clone carrying this TCR beta chain. Its target is not known. A far larger clone is just one base off, so this is likely a read error. Both iRepertoire HTBI primers and Arm-PCR of CDR3 regions were used to build the TCR beta libraries. TCRdb re-called the multiplex PCR reads through MiXCR, storing one row per CDR3 protein. The sample yields about 530,000 distinct CDR3 sequences, around 15% seen once. Deletions cut 4 bases from V and 10 bases from J, with 13 bases between. The CDR3 consists of 12 residues. The germline CDR1 and CDR2 sequences are MNHNS and SASEGT. This specimen belongs to a study of regulatory T cells in long-lasting Graves disease. About the study: For a period under 3 months, newly diagnosed Graves' patients had taken antithyroid drugs.

Overall study findings and caveats: Newly diagnosed patients shared about 950 public clonotypes; persistent patients shared around 2,500. Persistent disease favored TRBV28, TRBJ1-2 and TRBJ2-5.

Time point of the sample: newly diagnosed GD, antithyroid drugs for less than 3 months. Construction of the TCR library relied on RNA isolated from PBMCs. Collection of peripheral blood (around 10 milliliters) was done using EDTA tubes. Separately, the same data were catalogued under a study of T cells in Graves' hyperthyroidism and ophthalmopathy.

This material consisted of peripheral blood mononuclear cells (PBMCs), taken at new diagnosis, from a patient treated with antithyroid drugs. V gene TRBV6-1 combines with J gene TRBJ1-1; weak D call: TRBD1 (5 bases). This TCR derives from a woman between 40 and 65 years old with Graves disease. CDR3 sequence (DNA): TGTGCCAGCAGTGGTGAGGGGATTGGAGCTTTCTTT. Amino acids: CASSGEGIGAFF.